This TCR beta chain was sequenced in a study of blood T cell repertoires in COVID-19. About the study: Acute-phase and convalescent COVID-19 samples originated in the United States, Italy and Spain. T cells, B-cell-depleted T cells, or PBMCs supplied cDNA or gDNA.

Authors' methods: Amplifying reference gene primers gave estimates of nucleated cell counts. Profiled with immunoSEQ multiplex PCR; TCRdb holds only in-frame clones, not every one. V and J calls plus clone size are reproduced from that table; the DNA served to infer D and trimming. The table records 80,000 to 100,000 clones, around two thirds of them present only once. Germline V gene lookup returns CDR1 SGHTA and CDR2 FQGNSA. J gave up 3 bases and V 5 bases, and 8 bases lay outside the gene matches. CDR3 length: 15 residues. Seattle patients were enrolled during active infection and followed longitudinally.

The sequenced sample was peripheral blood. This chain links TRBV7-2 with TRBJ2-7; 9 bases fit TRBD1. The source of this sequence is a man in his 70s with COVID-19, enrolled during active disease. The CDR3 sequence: CASSTRTGDVYEQYF. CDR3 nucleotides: TGTGCCAGCAGCACCCGGACAGGGGACGTCTACGAGCAGTACTTC.